This paragraph covers one TCR beta chain sequence. The data were taken from a study of blood T cell repertoires in COVID-19. The CDR3 is 16 amino acids. CDR1 LNHDA and CDR2 SQIVND come from the germline V gene (reference sequence). With V trimmed by 5 bases and J by 2 bases, 5 bases remained unmatched. Original data processing: The authors estimated nucleated cell counts from reference gene primer amplification. Sequencing used immunoSEQ multiplex PCR; TCRdb keeps in-frame clones, though not all of them. V and J calls and clone size are those listed in that table; D and trimming were worked out from the DNA. The table has some 150,000 clones, approximately 86% seen once.

Sequenced input: peripheral blood. The rearrangement uses TRBV19 and TRBJ2-1, with 11 bases that match TRBD2. This sequence originates from a man between 65 and 80 years old with acute or convalescent COVID-19. The CDR3 DNA is TGTGCCAGTAGTTTCACTAGCGGGAGTACCTACAATGAGCAGTTCTTC. Translation: CASSFTSGSTYNEQFF.